Shown below are 18 T cell receptor beta chains from a single sample sequenced in a study of blood T cell repertoires in COVID-19. The repertoire was sequenced with immunoSEQ multiplex PCR; TCRdb's copy has only in-frame clones and lacks some. Of 45,000 to 60,000 clones in the sample, approximately 86% are singletons; the top ten hold approximately 15%. Sequencing was carried out using peripheral blood. These receptors were collected from a man aged 60-69 years with active or convalescent COVID-19.

This sequence joins TRBV7-2 and TRBJ1-1; weak D call: TRBD1 (5 bases). Germline loops: CDR1 SGHTA, CDR2 FQGNSA. Trimming took off 5 bases at V and 3 bases at J, with 10 bases between the two ends. The CDR3 sequence is 13 residues long. The chain's CDR3 is CASSTDSYTEAFF. CDR3 sequence (DNA): TGTGCCAGCAGCACAGACAGTTACACTGAAGCTTTCTTT. Combining the CDR3 with reference TRBV7-2 and TRBJ1-1 gives the whole variable domain GAGVSQSPSNKVTEKGKDVELRCDPISGHTALYWYRQSLGQGLEFLIYFQGNSAPDKSGLPSDRFSAERTGGSVSTLTIQRTQQEDSAVYLCASSTDSYTEAFFGQGTRLTVV.

The rearrangement joins TRBV19 to TRBJ2-7; possible D gene TRBD2, 6 bases. Trimming took 1 base from V and 2 from J, leaving 12 bases between them. The germline gives CDR1 LNHDA, CDR2 SQIVND (reference sequence). The CDR3 is made up of 15 amino acids. The CDR3 spells CASSIGGEAAYEQYF. CDR3 sequence (DNA): TGTGCCAGTAGTATAGGAGGGGAGGCGGCCTACGAGCAGTACTTC. Supplemented by reference TRBV19 and TRBJ2-7, the full variable domain reads DGGITQSPKYLFRKEGQNVTLSCEQNLNHDAMYWYRQDPGQGLRLIYYSQIVNDFQKGDIAEGYSVSREKKESFPLTVTSAQKNPTAFYLCASSIGGEAAYEQYFGPGTRLTVT.

This clone was observed a handful of times. The V and J genes are TRBV5-5 and TRBJ1-4; D unresolved. Germline values: CDR1 SGHKS, CDR2 YYEKEE (reference sequence). The V end lost 0 bases, the J end lost 2 bases, and 20 bases lay between the germline ends. This CDR3 region has 19 residues. The CDR3 region is CASSLVPNPTGRTNEKLFF. CDR3 DNA sequence: TGTGCCAGCAGCTTGGTACCGAACCCCACTGGTCGGACTAATGAAAAACTGTTTTTT.

This chain connects TRBV5-1 to TRBJ1-2, with D unresolved. V lost 0 bases and J 7 bases, leaving 7 bases between the germline ends. Germline CDR1 reads SGHRS; CDR2 reads YFSETQ. The CDR3 is made up of 12 amino acids. DNA of the CDR3: TGCGCCAGCAGCTTGGGAGGCGGTGGCTACACCTTC. This codes for CASSLGGGGYTF. Drawing the rest from reference TRBV5-1 and TRBJ1-2, the complete variable domain is KAGVTQTPRYLIKTRGQQVTLSCSPISGHRSVSWYQQTPGQGLQFLFEYFSETQRNKGNFPGRFSGRQFSNSRSEMNVSTLELGDSALYLCASSLGGGGYTFGSGTRLTVV.

The chain joins TRBV3-1 (or the pseudogene TRBV3-2) to TRBJ2-1; maybe TRBD2 (6 bases). The V end lost 1 base, the J end lost 6 bases, and 10 bases lay between the germline ends. From germline, CDR1 is LGHDT and CDR2 YNNKEL (reference sequence). The CDR3 sequence is 14 residues long. CDR3 protein: CASSQAGEGNEQFF. Written as DNA, the CDR3 is TGTGCCAGCAGCCAAGCGGGGGAAGGCAATGAGCAGTTCTTC.

V gene TRBV7-3 combines with J gene TRBJ1-2; tentative D call: TRBD1 (5 bases). The CDR3 is 12 amino acids. CDR1 and CDR2 from the germline V gene are SGHTA and FQGTGA. With 5 bases removed from V and 7 bases from J, the gap between germline ends came to 11 bases. The CDR3 bases are TGTGCCAGCAGCGCGGACAAGGGTGGCTACACCTTC. This codes for CASSADKGGYTF.

The V and J genes are TRBV18 and TRBJ1-4; TRBD1 agrees at 7 bases. The CDR3 spans 15 residues. The trim removed 6 bases at V and 3 bases at J, leaving 7 bases unmatched. Germline V gives CDR1 KGHSH, CDR2 LQKENI. In DNA form, the CDR3 reads TGTGCCAGCTCGCTTATACAGGGGCCTAATGAAAAACTGTTTTTT. As protein: CASSLIQGPNEKLFF.

The chain recombines TRBV5-1 with TRBJ1-1; D gene unclear. This CDR3 region has 16 residues. The germline CDR1 and CDR2 sequences are SGHRS and YFSETQ. Trimming shortened V by 0 bases and J by 4 bases, and 16 bases separated the two germline ends. The CDR3 is CASSLGPDTWATEAFF. Here the CDR3 DNA reads TGCGCCAGCAGCTTGGGCCCTGATACATGGGCCACTGAAGCTTTCTTT.

The chain carries TRBV7-2 and TRBJ2-5, with D possibly TRBD1 on 6 matching bases. CDR1 is SGHTA and CDR2 is FQGNSA in the germline V gene. Trimming removed 4 bases from V and 0 bases from J, with 15 bases in between. The CDR3 runs to 16 residues. The CDR3 protein is CASSSGRWTDQETQYF. The DNA of the CDR3 is TGTGCCAGCAGCTCGGGACGATGGACAGACCAAGAGACCCAGTACTTC. Full variable domain (missing parts from reference TRBV7-2 and TRBJ2-5): GAGVSQSPSNKVTEKGKDVELRCDPISGHTALYWYRQSLGQGLEFLIYFQGNSAPDKSGLPSDRFSAERTGGSVSTLTIQRTQQEDSAVYLCASSSGRWTDQETQYFGPGTRLLVL.

The count of this clone is one. The V call is TRBV7-8, the J call TRBJ1-1; maybe TRBD1 (5 bases). CDR3 size: 11 residues. Per germline, CDR1 SGHVS and CDR2 FQNEAQ. With 3 bases removed from V and 11 bases from J, the gap between germline ends came to 10 bases. The chain's CDR3 is CASSFGQRAFF. In nucleotides, the CDR3 is TGTGCCAGCAGCTTTGGACAAAGGGCTTTCTTT.

V gene TRBV5-1 combines with J gene TRBJ2-7, with TRBD1 matching 9 bases. Germline values: CDR1 SGHRS, CDR2 YFSETQ. This CDR3 is built from 14 residues. V shed 3 bases and J 4 bases; nucleotides not matched to a gene: 5. CDR3 in amino acids: CASSSRDRDYEQYF. Written as DNA, the CDR3 is TGCGCCAGCAGCTCCCGGGACAGGGATTACGAGCAGTACTTC.

The gene calls are TRBV18 and TRBJ2-2; D not certain. This CDR3 spans 16 amino acids. Deletions cut 2 bases from V and 2 bases from J, with 12 bases between. Germline CDR1 KGHSH, CDR2 LQKENI. The CDR3 is CASSPGRPQNTGELFF. The CDR3 region has the DNA TGTGCCAGCTCACCAGGGCGCCCCCAAAACACCGGGGAGCTGTTTTTT.

V is TRBV14 and J is TRBJ1-6; D is ambiguous. CDR1 is SGHDN, CDR2 FVKESK, per germline. The germline V and J ends were trimmed by 0 bases and 8 bases, with 5 bases remaining between them. The CDR3 sequence is 13 residues long. The CDR3 is CASSQDTDSPLHF. CDR3 sequence (DNA): TGTGCCAGCAGCCAAGATACGGATTCACCCCTCCACTTT. Full variable domain (outside the CDR3, taken from reference TRBV14 and TRBJ1-6): EAGVTQFPSHSVIEKGQTVTLRCDPISGHDNLYWYRRVMGKEIKFLLHFVKESKQDESGMPNNRFLAERTGGTYSTLKVQPAELEDSGVYFCASSQDTDSPLHFGNGTRLTVT.

V usage is TRBV18 and J usage is TRBJ2-1; D might be TRBD2 (6 bases). The CDR3 is 13 amino acids. The V end lost 0 bases, the J end lost 8 bases, and 8 bases lay between the germline ends. CDR1 KGHSH and CDR2 LQKENI come from the germline V gene. The DNA for the CDR3 is TGTGCCAGCTCACCACCGGCGGGACATGAGCAGTTCTTC. Its translation is CASSPPAGHEQFF.

This clone is a singleton in its sample. The rearrangement uses TRBV29-1 and TRBJ1-2, with D possibly being TRBD1 (5 bases). CDR3 length: 13 residues. V was shortened by 4 bases and J by 3 bases, with 12 bases between the two germline ends. Germline V gene lookup returns CDR1 SQVTM and CDR2 ANQGSEA. The CDR3 region is CSVGVGTDYGYTF. The CDR3 DNA sequence: TGCAGCGTTGGTGTAGGGACTGACTATGGCTACACCTTC.

In its sample, this clone ranks as medium-sized. The rearrangement links TRBV7-8 to TRBJ2-7, with D hard to call. Germline CDR1 reads SGHVS; CDR2 reads FQNEAQ. V lost 1 base to trimming and J lost 6 bases, with 16 bases between them. The CDR3 sequence is 15 residues long. The CDR3 is CASSLVVGRGGEQYF. The CDR3 DNA reads as TGTGCCAGCAGCTTAGTCGTAGGAAGAGGCGGCGAGCAGTACTTC.

The chain has TRBV7-2 and TRBJ1-3, with 10 bases aligning to TRBD1. The CDR3 is 17 amino acids. The trim removed 5 bases at V and 1 base at J, leaving 8 bases unmatched. Germline V lookup: CDR1 SGHTA, CDR2 FQGNSA. The CDR3: CASSLRGQGISGNTIYF. The CDR3 DNA reads as TGTGCCAGCAGCCTAAGGGGACAGGGGATATCTGGAAACACCATATATTTT.

As for this clone: Because the CDR3's place on the DNA is in doubt, the DNA is left out and the CDR3 is given as listed by TCRdb. The chain joins TRBV7-5 to TRBJ1-6. TRBV7-5 is listed as a pseudogene. The CDR3 length equals 14 residues, ends included. The CDR3 spells CVRNVGRGNSPLHF.